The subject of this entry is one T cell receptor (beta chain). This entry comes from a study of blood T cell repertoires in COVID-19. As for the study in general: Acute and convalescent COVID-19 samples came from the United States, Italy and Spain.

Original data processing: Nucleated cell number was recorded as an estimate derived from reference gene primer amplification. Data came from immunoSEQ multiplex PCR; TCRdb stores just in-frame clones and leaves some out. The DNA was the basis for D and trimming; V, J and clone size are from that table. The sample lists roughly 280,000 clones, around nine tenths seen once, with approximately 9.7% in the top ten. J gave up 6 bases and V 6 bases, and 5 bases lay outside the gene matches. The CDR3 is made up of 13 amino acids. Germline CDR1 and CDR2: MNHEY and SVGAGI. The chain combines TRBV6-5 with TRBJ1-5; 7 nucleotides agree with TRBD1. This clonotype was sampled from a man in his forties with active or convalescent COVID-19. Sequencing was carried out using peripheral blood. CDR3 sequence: CASRGTAGQPQHF. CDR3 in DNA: TGTGCCAGCAGGGGGACAGCCGGTCAGCCCCAGCATTTT.